Shown below are 5 T cell receptor beta chains from a single sample sequenced in a study of CD8+CD57+ T cells in acquired aplastic anemia (dated by TCRdb to the late 2010s). Sequenced on an Illumina HiSeq 2000. TCR beta VDJ combination and CDR3 sequence profiling used genomic DNA as the template. TCRdb handled the public reads itself, with Q25 trimming in fastp and clone calling in MiXCR, and kept productive beta chains. Under each unique CDR3 protein, matching rows form one entry showing the most common genes and DNA. A total of roughly 300,000 distinct CDR3 sequences appear in this sample, approximately 57% of them only once. The ten most abundant clones make up less than 10% of the sample. The sample comprised sorted CD4+, CD8+, or CD8+CD57+ T cells (not recorded which) from PBMCs. The receptors were gathered from a human donor with severe aplastic anemia or a healthy control (not recorded which).

The rearrangement joins TRBV20-1 to TRBJ2-6; 9 bases map to TRBD2. The CDR3 is 16 amino acids. V trimming: 4 bases; J trimming: 0 bases; junction bases outside the gene matches: 4. CDR1 and CDR2 from the germline V gene are DFQATT and SNEGSKA (reference sequence). Here the CDR3 reads CSATSGALSGANVLTF. Written as DNA, the CDR3 is TGCAGTGCTACTAGCGGGGCTCTCTCTGGGGCCAACGTCCTGACTTTC.

The CDR3 protein is CASGFVGPLHF. The CDR3, as DNA: TGTGCTAGTGGTTTTGTTGGGCCGCTCCACTTT. The rearrangement links TRBV12-5 to TRBJ1-6; no reliable D call. Germline loops: CDR1 LGHNT, CDR2 FRNRAP. The CDR3 consists of 11 residues. V dropped 3 bases and J dropped 16 bases, with 10 bases sitting between them.

The genes are TRBV20-1 and TRBJ2-2; D unclear. The length of the CDR3 is 15 residues. V lost 2 bases, J lost 4 bases, and 14 bases lay in between. The germline gives CDR1 DFQATT, CDR2 SNEGSKA (reference sequence). The CDR3: CSARMANLLTGELFF. CDR3 coding DNA: TGCAGTGCTAGAATGGCGAACCTTCTCACCGGGGAGCTGTTTTTT.

This chain uses TRBV20-1 with TRBJ2-7; no definite D call. The germline gives CDR1 DFQATT, CDR2 SNEGSKA (reference sequence). The germline V and J ends were trimmed by 0 bases and 7 bases, with 10 bases remaining between them. There are 12 residues in the CDR3. CDR3: CSARDIAEEQYF. The CDR3 nucleotides are TGCAGTGCTAGAGACATAGCCGAAGAGCAGTACTTC.

The chain uses TRBV20-1 and TRBJ2-7; D is perhaps TRBD1 (5 bases). Trimming pared 6 bases from V and 6 bases from J, leaving 30 bases between. The CDR3 is 17 amino acids. Germline V lookup: CDR1 DFQATT, CDR2 SNEGSKA (reference sequence). CDR3 residues: CSASSYDSGRGSVEQYF. The DNA of the CDR3 is TGCAGTGCCAGCAGTTACGATTCGGGTAGGGGCTCTGTCGAGCAGTACTTC.